The present entry profiles one T cell receptor (beta chain) with its context. Its antigen remains unidentified. These data originate in a study of T cells in Graves' hyperthyroidism and ophthalmopathy. Study-level results: From stable hyperthyroidism, ophthalmopathy was separated by a 13 V-J model. In blood, most of the thyroid clonotypes expanded above 0.001 were also present.

Using RNA transcripts as the source, TCR beta CDR3 regions were amplified. HTBI primers were the set used in a first-round RT-PCR of the TCR CDR3. MiXCR was run by TCRdb on the multiplex PCR reads, yielding one entry per CDR3 protein. The table records approximately 600,000 distinct CDR3 sequences, less than 25% of them present only once. J lost 7 bases, V lost 5 bases, and 5 bases had no gene match. CDR3 length equals 13 residues. In germline, CDR1 is KGHSH, CDR2 LQKENI. The source is a man aged 25 to 40 with Graves' ophthalmopathy. The sequencing input was blood. The V gene is TRBV18, the J gene TRBJ1-2; 9 bases are a match to TRBD1. This CDR3 reads CASSAGQGPGYTF. The CDR3 bases are TGTGCCAGCTCAGCCGGACAGGGGCCTGGCTACACCTTC.